Many counts were recorded for the clone carrying this TCR beta chain. Its specificity is not known. The data were obtained in a study of CD8+CD57+ T cells in acquired aplastic anemia. General study findings and limits: The number of CD8+ CDR3 sequences shared by patients and controls was around 30. Simpson's diversity of CD8+ cells was not significantly different in patients compared with controls.

Both TCR beta VDJ combination and CDR3 sequence profiling were carried out. Genomic DNA was the template for this profiling. Each CDR3 protein gets one entry after TCRdb re-called the reads with MiXCR. This sample has about 180,000 distinct CDR3 sequences, with around half found just once. Trimming pared 1 base from V and 6 bases from J, leaving 7 bases between. CDR1 SGHNT and CDR2 YYREEE come from the germline V gene (reference sequence). CDR3 length equals 13 residues. This TCR derives from a human donor in good health. The rearrangement uses TRBV5-4 and TRBJ2-2; no reliable D call. Sequencing was carried out using sorted CD4+, CD8+, or CD8+CD57+ T cells (not recorded which) from PBMCs. DNA for the CDR3: TGTGCCAGCAGCTTGACTGAGTCCGGGGAGCTGTTTTTT. It translates to CASSLTESGELFF.